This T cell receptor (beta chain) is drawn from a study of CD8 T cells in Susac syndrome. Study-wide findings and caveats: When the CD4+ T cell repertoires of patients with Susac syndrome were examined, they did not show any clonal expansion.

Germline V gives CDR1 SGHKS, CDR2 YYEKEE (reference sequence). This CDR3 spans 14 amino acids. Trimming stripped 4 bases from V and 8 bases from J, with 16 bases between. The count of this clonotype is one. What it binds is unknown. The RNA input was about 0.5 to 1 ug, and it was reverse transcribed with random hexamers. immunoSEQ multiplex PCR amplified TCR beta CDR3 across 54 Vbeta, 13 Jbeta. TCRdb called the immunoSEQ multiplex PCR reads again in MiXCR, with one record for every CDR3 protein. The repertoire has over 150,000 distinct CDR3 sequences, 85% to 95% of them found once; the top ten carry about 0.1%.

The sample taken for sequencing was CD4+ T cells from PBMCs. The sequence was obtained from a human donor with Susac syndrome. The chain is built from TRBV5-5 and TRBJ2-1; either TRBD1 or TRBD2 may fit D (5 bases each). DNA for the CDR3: TGTGCCAGCAGCGGGGCAACTAGTTTCGATGAGCAGTTCTTC. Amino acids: CASSGATSFDEQFF.